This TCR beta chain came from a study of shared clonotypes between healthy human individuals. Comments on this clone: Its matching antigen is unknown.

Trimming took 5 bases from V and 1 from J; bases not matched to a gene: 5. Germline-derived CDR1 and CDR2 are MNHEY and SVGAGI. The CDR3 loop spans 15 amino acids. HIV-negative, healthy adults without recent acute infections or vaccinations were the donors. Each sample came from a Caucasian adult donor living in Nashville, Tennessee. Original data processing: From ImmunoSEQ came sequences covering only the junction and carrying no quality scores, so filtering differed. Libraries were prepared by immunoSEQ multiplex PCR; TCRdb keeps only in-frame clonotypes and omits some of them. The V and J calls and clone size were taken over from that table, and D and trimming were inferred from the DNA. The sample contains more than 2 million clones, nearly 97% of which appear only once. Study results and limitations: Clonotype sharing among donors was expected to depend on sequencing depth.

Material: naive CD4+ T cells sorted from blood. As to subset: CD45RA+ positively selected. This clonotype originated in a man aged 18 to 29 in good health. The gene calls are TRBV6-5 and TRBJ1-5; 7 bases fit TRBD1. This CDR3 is CASSTDRRSNQPQHF. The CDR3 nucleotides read TGTGCCAGCAGTACGGACAGGCGGAGCAATCAGCCCCAGCATTTT.